The rows below give T cell receptor beta chains drawn from one sample of a study of blood T cell repertoires in COVID-19. Using immunoSEQ multiplex PCR, the repertoire was profiled, and TCRdb retains in-frame clones only, with some absent. The table records about 100,000 clones, approximately 80% of them present only once. Material for sequencing was peripheral blood. These receptors were taken from a man between 60 and 75 years old with active or convalescent COVID-19. CDR3s include the opening cysteine and the closing phenylalanine or tryptophan. Fields, in order: J gene, V gene, D gene, clone size, CDR3 protein, CDR3 DNA. A D gene is named only where the DNA matches it firmly. Clone size is given for some rows only: seen once, a few or many times, or a class if the clone is expanded.

TRBJ2-5	TRBV7-2	TRBD2	.	CASRPSGAQETQYF	TGTGCCAGCAGACCTAGCGGGGCGCAAGAGACCCAGTACTTC
TRBJ1-2	TRBV29-1	.	.	CSAGTQRYGYTF	TGCAGCGCAGGGACACAGCGGTATGGCTACACCTTC
TRBJ2-2	TRBV11-3	.	medium-sized	CASSFEGAGELFF	TGTGCCAGCAGCTTTGAGGGGGCCGGGGAGCTGTTTTTT
TRBJ2-3	TRBV28	.	.	CASSSLSGQPTQYF	TGTGCCAGCAGCTCCCTCAGCGGGCAGCCGACGCAGTATTTT
TRBJ1-1	TRBV28	.	.	CASSLPGTQIEAFF	TGTGCCAGCAGTCTACCCGGGACACAAATTGAAGCTTTCTTT
TRBJ2-4	TRBV21-1	.	.	CASPFSGGRNIQYF	TGTGCCAGCCCCTTCTCAGGAGGACGGAACATTCAGTACTTC
TRBJ2-1	TRBV14	TRBD2	.	CASSRTSGLLRNEQFF	TGTGCCAGCAGCCGGACTAGCGGGCTCCTACGGAATGAGCAGTTCTTC
TRBJ2-1	TRBV19	.	.	CASIGLYNEQFF	TGTGCCAGCATAGGACTCTACAATGAGCAGTTCTTC
TRBJ2-7	TRBV5-1	.	.	CASRAGINYEQYF	TGCGCCAGCAGAGCCGGGATAAACTACGAGCAGTACTTC
TRBJ2-4	TRBV4-1	TRBD2	.	CASSRPAGEREVAAKNIQYF	TGCGCCAGCAGCCGTCCAGCGGGGGAGCGGGAGGTCGCAGCCAAAAACATTCAGTACTTC
TRBJ2-7	TRBV11-3	.	.	CASSTRGGDPYEQYF	TGTGCCAGCAGCACCCGAGGGGGGGATCCCTACGAGCAGTACTTC
TRBJ1-2	TRBV7-2	.	.	CASSSRGFYGYTF	TGTGCCAGCAGCTCCAGGGGCTTCTATGGCTACACCTTC
TRBJ1-5	TRBV6-5	TRBD1	.	CASTGTGSQPQHF	TGTGCCAGCACCGGGACAGGGAGTCAGCCCCAGCATTTT
TRBJ1-2	TRBV7-6	TRBD1	.	CASSTRQGGYSDNYGYTF	TGTGCCAGCAGCACCCGACAGGGCGGATATTCGGATAACTATGGCTACACCTTC
TRBJ1-5	TRBV2	.	.	CASSQTGGSNQPQHF	TGTGCCAGCAGCCAGACTGGAGGGTCGAATCAGCCCCAGCATTTT
TRBJ1-6	TRBV4-2	TRBD1	once	CASSQDSTGGDSPLHF	TGTGCCAGCAGCCAAGATTCGACAGGGGGAGATTCACCCCTCCACTTT
TRBJ2-3	TRBV28	.	few	CASSSLGGTSTDTQYF	TGTGCCAGCAGTTCACTCGGGGGAACTAGCACAGATACGCAGTATTTT
TRBJ1-1	TRBV30	TRBD1	.	CAWRDTGDTEAFF	TGTGCCTGGAGGGACACAGGGGACACTGAAGCTTTCTTT
TRBJ2-5	TRBV28	.	.	CASSSTRDTLQETQYF	TGTGCCAGCAGCTCTACCCGGGACACACTACAAGAGACCCAGTACTTC
TRBJ2-1	TRBV7-2	.	.	CASSSRQAHEQFF	TGTGCCAGCAGCTCCCGACAGGCCCATGAGCAGTTCTTC
TRBJ1-5	TRBV4-3	.	.	CASSQDAGGNQPQHF	TGCGCCAGCAGCCAAGACGCGGGGGGAAATCAGCCCCAGCATTTT
TRBJ1-1	TRBV10-3	TRBD1	.	CAISEGQGATEAFF	TGTGCCATCAGTGAGGGACAGGGGGCCACTGAAGCTTTCTTT
TRBJ2-2	TRBV19	TRBD1	.	CASSLGQGVGPGELFF	TGTGCCAGTAGCCTGGGACAGGGTGTGGGTCCCGGGGAGCTGTTTTTT
TRBJ1-1	TRBV5-1	.	.	CASSLDRVRIMF	TGCGCCAGCAGCTTGGACAGGGTCCGAATTATGTTT
TRBJ2-3	TRBV5-1	.	.	CASSFTGRSTDTQYF	TGCGCCAGCAGCTTCACAGGGAGAAGCACAGATACGCAGTATTTT
TRBJ2-5	TRBV18	TRBD1	once	CASSPQQGRETQYF	TGTGCCAGCTCGCCCCAACAGGGGAGAGAGACCCAGTACTTC
TRBJ2-1	TRBV19	TRBD1	few	CASSSRDRGSVGYNEQFF	TGTGCCAGTAGTTCCCGGGACAGGGGGTCGGTAGGGTACAATGAGCAGTTCTTC
TRBJ1-2	TRBV30	.	.	CAWSLLMGQGSGYTF	TGTGCCTGGAGTTTACTGATGGGGCAGGGTAGTGGCTACACCTTC
TRBJ1-2	TRBV18	.	.	CASSPNPGSNYGYTF	TGTGCCAGCTCACCAAATCCAGGATCTAACTATGGCTACACCTTC
TRBJ2-3	TRBV6-4	TRBD2	.	CASSDSASGRVDTQYF	TGTGCCAGCAGTGACTCGGCTAGCGGGAGGGTAGATACGCAGTATTTT
TRBJ2-1	TRBV10-2	TRBD2	.	CASSDGPGGNNEQFF	TGCGCCAGCAGTGATGGGCCGGGAGGGAACAATGAGCAGTTCTTC
TRBJ2-1	TRBV7-9	.	many	CALSAVGEQFF	TGTGCCCTATCGGCCGTCGGGGAGCAGTTCTTC
TRBJ1-1	TRBV7-9	.	once	CASSPGSFFEAFF	TGTGCCAGCAGCCCGGGTTCGTTCTTTGAAGCTTTCTTT
TRBJ2-1	TRBV5-1	.	few	CASSSGYNEQFF	TGCGCCAGCAGCTCGGGATACAATGAGCAGTTCTTC
TRBJ1-4	TRBV28	.	.	CASSLFRGLNEKLFF	TGTGCCAGCAGTTTGTTCAGGGGTCTTAATGAAAAACTGTTTTTT
TRBJ2-1	TRBV9	.	.	CASSVIASSGEQFF	TGTGCCAGCAGCGTAATCGCGAGCTCGGGTGAGCAGTTCTTC
TRBJ2-7	TRBV15	.	.	CATSRATGSYEQYF	TGTGCCACCAGCAGAGCCACAGGCTCCTACGAGCAGTACTTC
TRBJ2-3	TRBV2	.	.	CASSEPARAYSTDTQYF	TGTGCCAGCAGTGAACCCGCCAGGGCCTATAGCACAGATACGCAGTATTTT
TRBJ1-2	TRBV27	.	.	CASTRGSGYGYTF	TGTGCCAGCACTCGAGGGTCGGGCTATGGCTACACCTTC
TRBJ2-3	TRBV4-2	.	few	CASRGSETSSPDTQYF	TGTGCCAGCAGGGGGAGCGAGACTAGTAGCCCAGATACGCAGTATTTT
TRBJ2-1	TRBV2	TRBD2	.	CASSLRLAAPGNEQFF	TGTGCCAGCAGCCTACGACTAGCGGCCCCAGGGAATGAGCAGTTCTTC
TRBJ2-3	TRBV2	TRBD2	.	CASSGQLAGITDTQYF	TGTGCCAGCAGTGGGCAGTTAGCGGGAATCACAGATACGCAGTATTTT
TRBJ1-5	TRBV6-5	TRBD1	.	CASSRTGGSNQPQHF	TGTGCCAGCAGTAGGACAGGGGGGAGCAATCAGCCCCAGCATTTT
TRBJ1-3	TRBV5-5	TRBD1	few	CASSATNRDRGRKGNTIYF	TGTGCCAGCAGCGCGACGAACCGGGACAGGGGGCGTAAGGGAAACACCATATATTTT
TRBJ2-4	TRBV7-2	.	once	CASSLRAKNIQYF	TGTGCCAGCAGCTTACGAGCGAAAAACATTCAGTACTTC
TRBJ2-1	TRBV5-8	TRBD1	once	CASSLTRGSEQFF	TGTGCCAGCAGCTTAACCAGGGGGAGTGAGCAGTTCTTC
TRBJ2-1	TRBV9	.	once	CASSSATGMNEQFF	TGTGCCAGCAGCTCCGCAACAGGGATGAATGAGCAGTTCTTC